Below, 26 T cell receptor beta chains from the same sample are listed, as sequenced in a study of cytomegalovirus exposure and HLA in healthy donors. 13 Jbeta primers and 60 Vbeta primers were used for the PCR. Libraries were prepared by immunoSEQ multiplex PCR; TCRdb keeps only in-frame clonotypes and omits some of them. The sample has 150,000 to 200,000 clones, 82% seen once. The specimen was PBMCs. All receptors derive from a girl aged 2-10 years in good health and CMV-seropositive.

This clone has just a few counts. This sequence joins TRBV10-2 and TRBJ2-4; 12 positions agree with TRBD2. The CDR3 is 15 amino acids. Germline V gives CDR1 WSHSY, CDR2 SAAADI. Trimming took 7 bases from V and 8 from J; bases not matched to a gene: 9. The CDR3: CASNLAGGRKDIQYF. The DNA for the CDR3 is TGCGCCAGCAACCTAGCGGGAGGGCGGAAGGACATTCAGTACTTC.

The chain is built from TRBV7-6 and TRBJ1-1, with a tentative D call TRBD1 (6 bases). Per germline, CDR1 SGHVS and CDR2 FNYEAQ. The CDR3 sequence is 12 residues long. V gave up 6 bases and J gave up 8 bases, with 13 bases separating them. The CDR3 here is CASSLSQGEAFF. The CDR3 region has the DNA TGTGCCAGCAGTCTCAGCCAGGGGGAAGCTTTCTTT.

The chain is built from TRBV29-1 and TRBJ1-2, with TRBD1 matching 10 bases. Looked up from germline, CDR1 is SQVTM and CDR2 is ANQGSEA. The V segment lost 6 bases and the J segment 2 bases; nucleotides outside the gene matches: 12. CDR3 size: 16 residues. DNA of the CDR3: TGCAGCGTGGGTAAGGGACAGGGGCTCCCCAACTATGGCTACACCTTC. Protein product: CSVGKGQGLPNYGYTF. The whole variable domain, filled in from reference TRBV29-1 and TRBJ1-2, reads SAVISQKPSRDICQRGTSLTIQCQVDSQVTMMFWYRQQPGQSLTLIATANQGSEATYESGFVIDKFPISRPNLTFSTLTVSNMSPEDSSIYLCSVGKGQGLPNYGYTFGSGTRLTVV.

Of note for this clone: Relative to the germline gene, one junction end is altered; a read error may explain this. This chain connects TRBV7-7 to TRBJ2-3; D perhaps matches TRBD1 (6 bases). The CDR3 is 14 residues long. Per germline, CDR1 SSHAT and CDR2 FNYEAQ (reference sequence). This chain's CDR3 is CASSLRAGEDTQYF. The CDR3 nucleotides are TGTGCTAGCAGCTTACGGGCAGGGGAAGATACGCAGTATTTT.

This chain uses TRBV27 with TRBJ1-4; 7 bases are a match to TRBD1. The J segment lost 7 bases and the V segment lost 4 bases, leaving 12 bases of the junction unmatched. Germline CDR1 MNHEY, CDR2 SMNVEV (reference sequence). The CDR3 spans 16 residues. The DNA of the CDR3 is TGTGCCAGCAGTTCCTTATCGACAGGGAATTTTGAAAAACTGTTTTTT. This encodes CASSSLSTGNFEKLFF.

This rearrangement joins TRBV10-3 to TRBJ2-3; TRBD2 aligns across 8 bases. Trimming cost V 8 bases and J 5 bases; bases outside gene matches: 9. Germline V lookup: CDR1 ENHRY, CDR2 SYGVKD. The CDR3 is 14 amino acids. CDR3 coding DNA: TGTGCCATCTCGGGGGGCGGGAGGAAAGATACGCAGTATTTT. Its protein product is CAISGGGRKDTQYF.

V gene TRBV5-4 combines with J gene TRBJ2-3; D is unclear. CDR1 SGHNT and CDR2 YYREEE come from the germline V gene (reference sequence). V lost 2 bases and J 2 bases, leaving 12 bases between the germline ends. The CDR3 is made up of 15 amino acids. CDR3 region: CASSFRGIPTDTQYF. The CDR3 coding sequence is TGTGCCAGCAGCTTTAGAGGTATCCCCACAGATACGCAGTATTTT.

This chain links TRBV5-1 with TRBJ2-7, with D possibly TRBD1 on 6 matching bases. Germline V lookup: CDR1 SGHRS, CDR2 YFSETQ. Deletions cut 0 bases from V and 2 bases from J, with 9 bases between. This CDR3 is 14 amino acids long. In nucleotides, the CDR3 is TGCGCCAGCAGCTTGGAGGCAGGGGCCTACGAGCAGTACTTC. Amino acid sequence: CASSLEAGAYEQYF.

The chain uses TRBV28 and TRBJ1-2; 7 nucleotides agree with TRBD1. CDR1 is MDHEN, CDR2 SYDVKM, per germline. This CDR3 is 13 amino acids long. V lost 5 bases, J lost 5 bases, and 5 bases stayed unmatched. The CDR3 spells CASSMHRGYGYTF. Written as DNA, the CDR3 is TGTGCCAGCAGTATGCACAGGGGTTATGGCTACACCTTC.

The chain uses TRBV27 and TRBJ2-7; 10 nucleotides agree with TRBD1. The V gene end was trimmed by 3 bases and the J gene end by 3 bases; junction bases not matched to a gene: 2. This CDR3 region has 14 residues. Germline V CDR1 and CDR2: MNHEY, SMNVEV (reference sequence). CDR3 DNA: TGTGCCAGCAGTTTCCGGGACAGGGGCTACGAGCAGTACTTC. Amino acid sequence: CASSFRDRGYEQYF.

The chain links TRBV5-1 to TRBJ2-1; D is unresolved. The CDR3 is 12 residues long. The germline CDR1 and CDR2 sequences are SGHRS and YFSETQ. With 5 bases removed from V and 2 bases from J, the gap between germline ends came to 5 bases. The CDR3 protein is CASSQTYNEQFF. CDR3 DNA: TGCGCCAGCAGTCAAACCTACAATGAGCAGTTCTTC.

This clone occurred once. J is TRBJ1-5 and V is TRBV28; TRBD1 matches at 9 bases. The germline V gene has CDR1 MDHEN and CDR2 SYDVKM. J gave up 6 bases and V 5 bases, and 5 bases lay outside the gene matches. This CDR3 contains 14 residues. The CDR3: CASSTGQGSQPQHF. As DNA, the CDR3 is TGTGCCAGCAGTACTGGACAGGGGTCTCAGCCCCAGCATTTT.

The CDR3 nucleotides are TGCGCCAGCAGCCGCGTTACAGGGACGGACACTGAAGCTTTCTTT. This gives the protein CASSRVTGTDTEAFF. The chain combines TRBV5-1 with TRBJ1-1; a possible D gene is TRBD1 (6 bases). Germline CDR1 and CDR2: SGHRS and YFSETQ. V was shortened by 4 bases and J by 3 bases, with 16 bases between the two germline ends. The CDR3 contains 15 residues.

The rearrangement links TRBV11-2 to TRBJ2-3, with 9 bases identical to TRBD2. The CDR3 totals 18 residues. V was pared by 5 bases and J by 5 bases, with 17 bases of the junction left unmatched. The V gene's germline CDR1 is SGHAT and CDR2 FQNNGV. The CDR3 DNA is TGTGCCAGCAGCCACACCTTCGGACTAGCGTATCTACGAGATACGCAGTATTTT. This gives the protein CASSHTFGLAYLRDTQYF.

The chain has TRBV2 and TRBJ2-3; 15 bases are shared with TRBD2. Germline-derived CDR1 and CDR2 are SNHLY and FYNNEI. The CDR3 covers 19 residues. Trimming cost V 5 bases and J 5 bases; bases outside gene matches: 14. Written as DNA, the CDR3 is TGTGCCAGCAGTATACCCGGGACTAGCGGGAGGTCCGGGGTAGATACGCAGTATTTT. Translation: CASSIPGTSGRSGVDTQYF.

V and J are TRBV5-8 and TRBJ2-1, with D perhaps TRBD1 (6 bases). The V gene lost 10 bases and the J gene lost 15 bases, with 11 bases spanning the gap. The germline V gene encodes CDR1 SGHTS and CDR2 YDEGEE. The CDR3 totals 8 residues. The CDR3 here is CAPRGGFF. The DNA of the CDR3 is TGTGCCCCCAGAGGGGGGTTCTTC.

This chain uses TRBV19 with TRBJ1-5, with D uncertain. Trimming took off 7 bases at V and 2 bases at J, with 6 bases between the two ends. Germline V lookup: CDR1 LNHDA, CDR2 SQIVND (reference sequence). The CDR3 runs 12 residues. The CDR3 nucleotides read TGTGCCAGTATAGGAGGCAATCAGCCCCAGCATTTT. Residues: CASIGGNQPQHF.

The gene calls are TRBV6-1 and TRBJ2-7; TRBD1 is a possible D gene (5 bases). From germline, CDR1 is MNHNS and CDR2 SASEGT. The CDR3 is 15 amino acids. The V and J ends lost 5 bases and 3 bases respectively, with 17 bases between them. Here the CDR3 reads CASSLYYRIIYEQYF. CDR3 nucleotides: TGTGCCAGCAGTCTGTACTACAGGATCATCTACGAGCAGTACTTC.

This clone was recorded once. The CDR3 DNA sequence: TGTGCCAGCAGCGGACAGGGAGGCCAAGAGACCCAGTACTTC. It specifies CASSGQGGQETQYF. V and J are TRBV13 and TRBJ2-5; 8 positions agree with TRBD1. Germline trimming cut 5 bases from V and 1 base from J; bases unmatched to any gene: 3. The CDR3 loop spans 14 amino acids. Per germline, CDR1 PRHDT and CDR2 FYEKMQ (reference sequence). The whole variable domain, remainder taken from reference TRBV13 and TRBJ2-5, is AAGVIQSPRHLIKEKRETATLKCYPIPRHDTVYWYQQGPGQDPQFLISFYEKMQSDKGSIPDRFSAQQFSDYHSELNMSSLELGDSALYFCASSGQGGQETQYFGPGTRLLVL.

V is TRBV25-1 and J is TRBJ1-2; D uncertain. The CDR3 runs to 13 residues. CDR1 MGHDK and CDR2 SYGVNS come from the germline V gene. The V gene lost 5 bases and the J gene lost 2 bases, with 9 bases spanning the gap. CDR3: CASSRDTNYGYTF. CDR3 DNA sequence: TGTGCCAGCAGTCGGGATACCAACTATGGCTACACCTTC.

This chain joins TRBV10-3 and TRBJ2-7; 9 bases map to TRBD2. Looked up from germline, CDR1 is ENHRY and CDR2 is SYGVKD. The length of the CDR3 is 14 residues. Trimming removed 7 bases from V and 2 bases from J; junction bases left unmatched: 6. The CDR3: CAIKIAGDTYEQYF. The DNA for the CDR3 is TGTGCCATCAAAATAGCGGGAGACACCTACGAGCAGTACTTC.

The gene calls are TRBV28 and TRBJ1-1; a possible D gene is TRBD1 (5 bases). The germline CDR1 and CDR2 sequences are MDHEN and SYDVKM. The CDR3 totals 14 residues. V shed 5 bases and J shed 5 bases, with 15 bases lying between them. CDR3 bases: TGTGCCAGCAGTGGTTTCAGGGTTGGGACTGAAGCTTTCTTT. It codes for CASSGFRVGTEAFF.

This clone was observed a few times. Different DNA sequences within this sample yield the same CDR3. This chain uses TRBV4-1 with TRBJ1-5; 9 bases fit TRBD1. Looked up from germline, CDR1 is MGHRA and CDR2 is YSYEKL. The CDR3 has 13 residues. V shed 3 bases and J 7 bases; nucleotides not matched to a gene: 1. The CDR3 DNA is TGCGCCAGCAGCCACGACAGGGGGCAGCCCCAGCATTTT. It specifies CASSHDRGQPQHF.

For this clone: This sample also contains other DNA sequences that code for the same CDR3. The CDR3, as DNA: TGTGCCAGCAGCTTGGGGCTAGCGGGAGGAGATACGCAGTATTTT. Protein product: CASSLGLAGGDTQYF. The V gene is TRBV5-4, the J gene TRBJ2-3; 11 bases are a match to TRBD2. V shed 0 bases, J shed 5 bases, and the junction held 2 bases outside the gene matches. This CDR3 has 15 amino acids. Germline CDR1 SGHNT, CDR2 YYREEE (reference sequence).

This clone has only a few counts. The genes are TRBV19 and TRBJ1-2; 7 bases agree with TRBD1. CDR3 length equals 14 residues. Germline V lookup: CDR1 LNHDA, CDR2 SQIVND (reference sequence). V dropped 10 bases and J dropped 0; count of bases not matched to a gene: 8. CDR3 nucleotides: TGTGCCACTGAACGACAGGGAACTAACTATGGCTACACCTTC. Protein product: CATERQGTNYGYTF.

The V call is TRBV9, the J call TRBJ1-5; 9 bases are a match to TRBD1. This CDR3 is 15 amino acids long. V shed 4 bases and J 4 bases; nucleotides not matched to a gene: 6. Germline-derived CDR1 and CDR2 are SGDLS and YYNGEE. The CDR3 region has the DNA TGTGCCAGCAGCCAAGGGACAGGGTTTAATCAGCCCCAGCATTTT. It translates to CASSQGTGFNQPQHF.